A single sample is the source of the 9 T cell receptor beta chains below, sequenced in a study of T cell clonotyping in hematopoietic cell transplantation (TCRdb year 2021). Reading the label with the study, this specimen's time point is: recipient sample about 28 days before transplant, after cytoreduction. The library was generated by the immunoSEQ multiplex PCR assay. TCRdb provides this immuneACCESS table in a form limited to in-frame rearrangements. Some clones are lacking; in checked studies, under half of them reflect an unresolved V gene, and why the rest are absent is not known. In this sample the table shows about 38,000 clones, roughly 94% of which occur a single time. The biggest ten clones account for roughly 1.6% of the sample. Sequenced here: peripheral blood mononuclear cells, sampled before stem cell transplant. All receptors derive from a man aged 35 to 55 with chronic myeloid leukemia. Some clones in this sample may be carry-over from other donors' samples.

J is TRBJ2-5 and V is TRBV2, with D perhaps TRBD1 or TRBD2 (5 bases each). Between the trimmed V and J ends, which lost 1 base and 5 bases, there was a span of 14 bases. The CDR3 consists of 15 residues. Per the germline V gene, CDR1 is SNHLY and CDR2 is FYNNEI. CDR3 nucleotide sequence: TGTGCCAGCAGTGAAGATAACCTCTGGGGGGAGACCCAGTACTTC. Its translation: CASSEDNLWGETQYF.

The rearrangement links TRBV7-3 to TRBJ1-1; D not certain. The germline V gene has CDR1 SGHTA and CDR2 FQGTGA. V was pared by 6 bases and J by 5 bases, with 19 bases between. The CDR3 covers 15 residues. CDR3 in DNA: TGTGCCAGCAGTTCAATTCGGGTCCACCGGACTGAAGCTTTCTTT. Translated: CASSSIRVHRTEAFF. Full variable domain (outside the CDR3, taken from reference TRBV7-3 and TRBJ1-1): GAGVSQTPSNKVTEKGKYVELRCDPISGHTALYWYRQSLGQGPEFLIYFQGTGAADDSGLPNDRFFAVRPEGSVSTLKIQRTERGDSAVYLCASSSIRVHRTEAFFGQGTRLTVV.

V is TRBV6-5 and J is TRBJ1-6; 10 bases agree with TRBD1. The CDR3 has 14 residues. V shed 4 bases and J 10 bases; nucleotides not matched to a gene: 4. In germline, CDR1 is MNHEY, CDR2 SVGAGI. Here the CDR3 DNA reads TGTGCCAGCAGTTCCGGACAGGGGGAGTCACCCCTCCACTTT. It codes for CASSSGQGESPLHF.

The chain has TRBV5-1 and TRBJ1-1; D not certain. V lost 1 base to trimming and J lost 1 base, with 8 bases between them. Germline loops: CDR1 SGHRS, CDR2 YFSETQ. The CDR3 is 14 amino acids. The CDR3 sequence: CASSLSYGNTEAFF. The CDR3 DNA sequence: TGCGCCAGCAGCTTGAGTTACGGGAACACTGAAGCTTTCTTT.

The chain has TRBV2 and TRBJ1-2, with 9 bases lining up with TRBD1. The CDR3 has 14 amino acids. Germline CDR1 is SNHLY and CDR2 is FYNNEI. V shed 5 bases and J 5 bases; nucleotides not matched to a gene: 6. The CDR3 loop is CASSLQGAEYGYTF. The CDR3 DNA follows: TGTGCCAGCAGTTTACAGGGGGCGGAATATGGCTACACCTTC.

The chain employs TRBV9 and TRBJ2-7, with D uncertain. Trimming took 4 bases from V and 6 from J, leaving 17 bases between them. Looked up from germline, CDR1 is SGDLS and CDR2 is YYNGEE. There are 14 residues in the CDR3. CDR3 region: CASSPEDWAPEQYF. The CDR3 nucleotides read TGTGCCAGCAGCCCCGAAGATTGGGCCCCCGAGCAGTACTTC.

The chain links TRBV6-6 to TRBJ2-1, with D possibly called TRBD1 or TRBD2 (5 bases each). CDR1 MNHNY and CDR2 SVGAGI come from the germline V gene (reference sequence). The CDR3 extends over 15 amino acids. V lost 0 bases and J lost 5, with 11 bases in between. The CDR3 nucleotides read TGTGCCAGCAGTTACTCGGGACCCTTAGACAATGAGCAGTTCTTC. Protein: CASSYSGPLDNEQFF.

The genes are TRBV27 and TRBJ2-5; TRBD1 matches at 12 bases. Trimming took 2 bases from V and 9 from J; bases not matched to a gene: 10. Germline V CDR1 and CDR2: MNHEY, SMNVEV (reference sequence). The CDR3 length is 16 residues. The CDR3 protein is CASSLEGTGGAEAQYF. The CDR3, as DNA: TGTGCCAGCAGTTTAGAAGGGACAGGGGGCGCGGAGGCCCAGTACTTC.

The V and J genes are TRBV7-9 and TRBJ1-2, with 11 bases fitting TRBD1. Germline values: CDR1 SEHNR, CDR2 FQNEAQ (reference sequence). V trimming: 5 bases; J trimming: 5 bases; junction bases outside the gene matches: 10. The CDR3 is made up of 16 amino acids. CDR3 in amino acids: CASSPGQGAGRYGYTF. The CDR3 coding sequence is TGTGCCAGCAGCCCCGGACAGGGGGCAGGTAGATATGGCTACACCTTC.